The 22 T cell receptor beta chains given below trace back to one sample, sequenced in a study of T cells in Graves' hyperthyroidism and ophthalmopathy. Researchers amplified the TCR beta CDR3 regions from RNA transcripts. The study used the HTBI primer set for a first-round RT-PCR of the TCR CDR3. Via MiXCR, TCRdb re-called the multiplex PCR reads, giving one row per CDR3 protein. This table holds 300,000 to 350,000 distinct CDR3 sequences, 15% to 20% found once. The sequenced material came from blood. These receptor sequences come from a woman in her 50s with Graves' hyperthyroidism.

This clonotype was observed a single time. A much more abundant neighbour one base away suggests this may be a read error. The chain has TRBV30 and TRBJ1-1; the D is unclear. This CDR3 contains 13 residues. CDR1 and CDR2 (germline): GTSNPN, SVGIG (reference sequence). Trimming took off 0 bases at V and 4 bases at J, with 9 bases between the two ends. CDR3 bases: TGTGCCTGGAGTGTGGGCTGGCGCACTGAAGCTTTCTTT. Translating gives CAWSVGWRTEAFF.

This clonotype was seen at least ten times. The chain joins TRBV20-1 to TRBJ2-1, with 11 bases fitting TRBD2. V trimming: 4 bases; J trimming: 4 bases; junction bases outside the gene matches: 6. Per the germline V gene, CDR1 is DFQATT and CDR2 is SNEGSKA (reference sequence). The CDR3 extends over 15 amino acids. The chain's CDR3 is CSATQTSGTYNEQFF. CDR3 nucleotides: TGCAGTGCTACCCAGACTAGCGGGACTTACAATGAGCAGTTCTTC.

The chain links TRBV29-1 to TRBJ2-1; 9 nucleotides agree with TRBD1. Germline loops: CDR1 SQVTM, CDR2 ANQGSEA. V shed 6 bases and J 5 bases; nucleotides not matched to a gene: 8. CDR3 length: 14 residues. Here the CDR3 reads CSVSQGAGHNEQFF. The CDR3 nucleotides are TGCAGCGTATCACAGGGGGCCGGACACAATGAGCAGTTCTTC.

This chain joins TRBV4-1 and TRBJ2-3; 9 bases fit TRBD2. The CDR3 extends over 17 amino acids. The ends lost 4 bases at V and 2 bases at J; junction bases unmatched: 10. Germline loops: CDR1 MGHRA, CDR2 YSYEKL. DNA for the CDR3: TGCGCCAGCAGCCCAGTGGGGAGCGGGGGGCTCACAGATACGCAGTATTTT. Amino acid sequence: CASSPVGSGGLTDTQYF.

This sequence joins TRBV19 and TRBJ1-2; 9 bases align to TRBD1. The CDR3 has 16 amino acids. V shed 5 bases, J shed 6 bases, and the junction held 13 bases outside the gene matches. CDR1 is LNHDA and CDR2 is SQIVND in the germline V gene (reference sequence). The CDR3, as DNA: TGTGCCAGTAGTGGTAAACCGGGACAGGGCATGAATGGCTACACCTTC. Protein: CASSGKPGQGMNGYTF.

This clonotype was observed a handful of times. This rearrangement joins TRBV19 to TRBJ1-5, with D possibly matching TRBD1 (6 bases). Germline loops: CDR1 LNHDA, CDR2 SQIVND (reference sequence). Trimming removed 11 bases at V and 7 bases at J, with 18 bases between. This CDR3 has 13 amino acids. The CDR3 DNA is TGTGCCGGGGCACAGGGATTGGGCCAGCCCCAGCATTTT. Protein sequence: CAGAQGLGQPQHF.

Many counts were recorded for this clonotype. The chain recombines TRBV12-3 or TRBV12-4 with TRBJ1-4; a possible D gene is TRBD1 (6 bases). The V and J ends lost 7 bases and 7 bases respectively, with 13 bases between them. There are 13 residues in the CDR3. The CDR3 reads CASTEQGGEKLFF. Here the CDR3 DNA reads TGTGCCAGCACCGAACAGGGTGGTGAAAAACTGTTTTTT.

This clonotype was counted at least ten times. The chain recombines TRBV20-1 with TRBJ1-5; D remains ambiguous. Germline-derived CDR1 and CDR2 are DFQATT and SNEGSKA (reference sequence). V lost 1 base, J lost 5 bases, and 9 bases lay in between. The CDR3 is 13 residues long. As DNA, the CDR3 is TGCAGTGCTAGAGTGCAGGTGGATCAGCCCCAGCATTTT. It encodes CSARVQVDQPQHF.

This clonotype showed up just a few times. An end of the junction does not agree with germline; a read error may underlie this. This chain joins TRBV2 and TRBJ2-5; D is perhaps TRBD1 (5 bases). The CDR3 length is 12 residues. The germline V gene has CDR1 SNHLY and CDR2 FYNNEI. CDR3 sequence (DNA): TGTGCCAGCAGCCGACAGCAAGAGGCCCAGTACTTC. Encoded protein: CASSRQQEAQYF.

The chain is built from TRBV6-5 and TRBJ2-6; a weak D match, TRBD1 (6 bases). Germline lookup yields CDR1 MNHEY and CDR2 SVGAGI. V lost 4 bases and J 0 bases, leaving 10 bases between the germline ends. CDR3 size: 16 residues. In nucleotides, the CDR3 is TGTGCCAGCAGTTTGTACAGGGCCTCTGGGGCCAACGTCCTGACTTTC. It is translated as CASSLYRASGANVLTF.

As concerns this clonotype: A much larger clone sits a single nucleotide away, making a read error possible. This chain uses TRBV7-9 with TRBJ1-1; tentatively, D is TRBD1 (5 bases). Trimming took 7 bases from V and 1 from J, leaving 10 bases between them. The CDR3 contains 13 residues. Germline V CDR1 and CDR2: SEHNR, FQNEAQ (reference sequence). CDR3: CASTRDSNTEAFF. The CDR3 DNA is TGTGCCAGCACCAGGGACTCGAACACTGAAGCTTTCTTT. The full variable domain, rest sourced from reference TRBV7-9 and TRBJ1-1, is DTGVSQNPRHKITKRGQNVTFRCDPISEHNRLYWYRQTLGQGPEFLTYFQNEAQLEKSRLLSDRFSAERPKGSFSTLEIQRTEQGDSAMYLCASTRDSNTEAFFGQGTRLTVV.

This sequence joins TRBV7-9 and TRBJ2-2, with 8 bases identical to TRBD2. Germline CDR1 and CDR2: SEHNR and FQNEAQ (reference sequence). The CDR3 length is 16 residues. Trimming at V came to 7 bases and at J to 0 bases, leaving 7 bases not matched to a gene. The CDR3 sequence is CASIPGGTSNTGELFF. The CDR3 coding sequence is TGTGCCAGCATCCCGGGGGGGACCTCGAACACCGGGGAGCTGTTTTTT.

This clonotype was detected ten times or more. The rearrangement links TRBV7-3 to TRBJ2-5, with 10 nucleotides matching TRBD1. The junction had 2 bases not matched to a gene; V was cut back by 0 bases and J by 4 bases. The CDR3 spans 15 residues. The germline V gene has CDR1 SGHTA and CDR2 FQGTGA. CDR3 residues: CASSLTGTGAETQYF. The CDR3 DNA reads TGTGCCAGCAGCTTAACGGGGACAGGGGCAGAGACCCAGTACTTC.

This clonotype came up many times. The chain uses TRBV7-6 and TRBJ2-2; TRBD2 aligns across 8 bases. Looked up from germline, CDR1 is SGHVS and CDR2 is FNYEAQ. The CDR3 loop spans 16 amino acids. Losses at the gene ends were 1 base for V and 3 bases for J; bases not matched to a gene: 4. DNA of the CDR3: TGTGCCAGCAGCTTAGAAGCGGGAGACGACACCGGGGAGCTGTTTTTT. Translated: CASSLEAGDDTGELFF. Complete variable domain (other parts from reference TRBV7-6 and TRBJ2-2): GAGVSQSPRYKVTKRGQDVALRCDPISGHVSLYWYRQALGQGPEFLTYFNYEAQQDKSGLPNDRFSAERPEGSISTLTIQRTEQRDSAMYRCASSLEAGDDTGELFFGEGSRLTVL.

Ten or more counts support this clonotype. CDR3: CASSLEGQGYTDTQYF. Here the CDR3 DNA reads TGCGCCAGCAGCCTAGAAGGACAGGGCTACACAGATACGCAGTATTTT. The chain employs TRBV5-1 and TRBJ2-3; 8 bases align to TRBD1. Germline V gene data show CDR1 as SGHRS and CDR2 as YFSETQ. The CDR3 runs to 16 residues. The trim removed 4 bases at V and 2 bases at J, leaving 9 bases unmatched.

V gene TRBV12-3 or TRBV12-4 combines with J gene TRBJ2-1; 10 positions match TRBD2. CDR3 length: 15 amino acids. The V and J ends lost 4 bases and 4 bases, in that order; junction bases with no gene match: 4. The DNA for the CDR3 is TGTGCCAGCAGTTCTAGCGGGGGTACGTACAATGAGCAGTTCTTC. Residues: CASSSSGGTYNEQFF.

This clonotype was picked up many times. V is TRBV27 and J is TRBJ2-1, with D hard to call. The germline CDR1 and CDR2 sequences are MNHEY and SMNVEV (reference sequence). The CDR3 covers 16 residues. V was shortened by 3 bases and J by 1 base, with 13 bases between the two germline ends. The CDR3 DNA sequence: TGTGCCAGCAGTTTCATAGCATTAGGATCCTACAATGAGCAGTTCTTC. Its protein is CASSFIALGSYNEQFF.

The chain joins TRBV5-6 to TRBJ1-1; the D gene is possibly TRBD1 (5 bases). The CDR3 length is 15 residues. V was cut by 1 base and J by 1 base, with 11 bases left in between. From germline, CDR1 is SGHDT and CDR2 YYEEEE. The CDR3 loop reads CASSLSGVGNTEAFF. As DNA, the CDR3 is TGTGCCAGCAGCTTGTCGGGGGTGGGGAACACTGAAGCTTTCTTT.

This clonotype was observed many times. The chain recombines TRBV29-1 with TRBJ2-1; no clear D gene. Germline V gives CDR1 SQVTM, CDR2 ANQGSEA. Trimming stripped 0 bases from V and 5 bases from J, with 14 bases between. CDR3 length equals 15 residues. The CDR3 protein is CSVEDPARLNNEQFF. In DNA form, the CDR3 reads TGCAGCGTTGAAGATCCTGCCCGGCTTAACAATGAGCAGTTCTTC.

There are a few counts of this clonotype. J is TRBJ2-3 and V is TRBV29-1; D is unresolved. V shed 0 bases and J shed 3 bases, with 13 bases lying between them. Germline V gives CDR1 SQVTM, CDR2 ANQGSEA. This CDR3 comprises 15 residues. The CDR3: CSVEDSSDMTDTQYF. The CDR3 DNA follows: TGCAGCGTTGAAGATTCCAGCGACATGACAGATACGCAGTATTTT.

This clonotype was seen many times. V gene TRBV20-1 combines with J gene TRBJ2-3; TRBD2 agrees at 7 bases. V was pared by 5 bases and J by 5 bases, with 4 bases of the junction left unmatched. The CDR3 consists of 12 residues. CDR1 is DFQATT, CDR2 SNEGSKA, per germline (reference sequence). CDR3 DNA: TGCAGTGCTGCGGGGGAAGAAGATACGCAGTATTTT. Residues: CSAAGEEDTQYF.

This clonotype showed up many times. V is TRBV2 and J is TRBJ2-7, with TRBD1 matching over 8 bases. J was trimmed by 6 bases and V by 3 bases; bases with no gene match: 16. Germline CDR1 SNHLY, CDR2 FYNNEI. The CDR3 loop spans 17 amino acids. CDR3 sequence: CASSDVVTWQGALEQYF. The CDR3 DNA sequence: TGTGCCAGCAGTGACGTGGTAACTTGGCAGGGGGCCCTCGAGCAGTACTTC.